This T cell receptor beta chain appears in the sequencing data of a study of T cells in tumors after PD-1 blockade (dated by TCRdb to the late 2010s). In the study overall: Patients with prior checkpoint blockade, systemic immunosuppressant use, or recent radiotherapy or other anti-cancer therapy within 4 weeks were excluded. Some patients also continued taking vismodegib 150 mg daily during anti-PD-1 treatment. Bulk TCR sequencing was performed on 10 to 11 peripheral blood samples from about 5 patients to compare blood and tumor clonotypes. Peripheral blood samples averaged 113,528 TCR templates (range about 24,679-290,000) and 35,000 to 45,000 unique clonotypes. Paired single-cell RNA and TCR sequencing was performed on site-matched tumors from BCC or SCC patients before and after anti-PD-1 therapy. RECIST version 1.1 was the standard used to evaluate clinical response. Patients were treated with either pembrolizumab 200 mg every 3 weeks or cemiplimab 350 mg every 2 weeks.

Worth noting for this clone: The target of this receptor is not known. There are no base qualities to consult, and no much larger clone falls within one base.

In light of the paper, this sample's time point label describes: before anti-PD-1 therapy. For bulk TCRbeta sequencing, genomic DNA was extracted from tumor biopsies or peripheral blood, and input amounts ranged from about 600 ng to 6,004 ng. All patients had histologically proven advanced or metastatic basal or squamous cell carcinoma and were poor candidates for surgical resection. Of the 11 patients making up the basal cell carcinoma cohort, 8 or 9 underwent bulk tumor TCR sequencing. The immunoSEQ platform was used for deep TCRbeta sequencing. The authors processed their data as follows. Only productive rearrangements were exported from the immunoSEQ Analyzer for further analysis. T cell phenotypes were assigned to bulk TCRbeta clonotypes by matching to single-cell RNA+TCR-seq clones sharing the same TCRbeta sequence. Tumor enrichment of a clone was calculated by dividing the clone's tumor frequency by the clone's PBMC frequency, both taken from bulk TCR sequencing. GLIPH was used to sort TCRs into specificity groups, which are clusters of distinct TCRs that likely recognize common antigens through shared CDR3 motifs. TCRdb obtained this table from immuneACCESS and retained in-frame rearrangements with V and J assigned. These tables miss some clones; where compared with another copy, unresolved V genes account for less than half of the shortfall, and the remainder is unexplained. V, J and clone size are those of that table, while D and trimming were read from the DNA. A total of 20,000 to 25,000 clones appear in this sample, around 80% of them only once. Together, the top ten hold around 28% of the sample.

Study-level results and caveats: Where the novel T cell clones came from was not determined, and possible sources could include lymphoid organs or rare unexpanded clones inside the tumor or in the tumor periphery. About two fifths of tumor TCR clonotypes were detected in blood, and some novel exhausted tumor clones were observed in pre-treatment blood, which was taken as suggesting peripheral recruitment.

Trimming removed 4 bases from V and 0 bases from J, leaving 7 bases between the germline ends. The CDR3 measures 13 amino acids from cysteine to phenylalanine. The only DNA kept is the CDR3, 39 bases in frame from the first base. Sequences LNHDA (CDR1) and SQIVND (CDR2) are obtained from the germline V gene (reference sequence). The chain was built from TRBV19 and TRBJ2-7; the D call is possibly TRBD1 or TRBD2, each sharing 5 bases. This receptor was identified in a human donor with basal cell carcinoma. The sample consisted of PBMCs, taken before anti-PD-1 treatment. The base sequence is TGTGCCAGTAGTAGGGACCCCTCCTACGAGCAGTACTTC. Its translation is CASSRDPSYEQYF.